A selection of T cell receptor beta chains follows, all from one sample in a study of blood T cells in healthy people across ages. TCRdb fed the 5' RACE reads into MiXCR, producing one record per CDR3 protein. Among fewer than 950,000 distinct CDR3 sequences listed, about 37% were seen once. The sequenced sample was blood. These receptors were collected from a man between 18 and 29 years old in good health. The CDR3 runs from the conserved cysteine through the conserved F or W. D genes are given only for firm matches. Only some rows state a clone size, as once, few, many or a class for expanded clones.

cdr3_length d_call clone_size j_call v_call cdr3_aa cdr3_nt
17 TRBD2 - TRBJ2-5 TRBV9 CASGARWGLGGRETQYF TGTGCCAGCGGCGCCAGATGGGGACTAGGAGGACGGGAGACCCAGTACTTC
15 - many TRBJ2-1 TRBV12-3/TRBV12-4 CASAGADSSYNEQFF TGTGCCAGCGCGGGAGCGGACAGCTCTTACAATGAGCAGTTCTTC
13 TRBD2 - TRBJ2-7 TRBV7-2 CASSFVGDYEQYF TGTGCCAGCAGCTTCGTCGGGGACTATGAGCAGTACTTC
14 - many TRBJ2-3 TRBV6-5 CASQGTSSTDTQYF TGTGCCAGCCAAGGGACATCGAGCACAGATACGCAGTATTTT
15 - once TRBJ1-3 TRBV20-1 CSARPATGWVDTIYF TGCAGTGCTAGACCAGCGACAGGTTGGGTGGACACCATATATTTT
14 - - TRBJ2-3 TRBV29-1 CSVVRGGNTDTQYF TGCAGCGTTGTCCGAGGGGGAAACACAGATACGCAGTATTTT
16 TRBD1 few TRBJ2-5 TRBV12-3/TRBV12-4 CASSSRTGEGGETQYF TGTGCCAGCAGTTCCAGGACAGGGGAAGGCGGAGAGACCCAGTACTTC
15 - - TRBJ2-1 TRBV25-1 CASSTRGKSYNEQFF TGTGCCAGCAGTACTCGCGGGAAGTCCTACAATGAGCAGTTCTTC
14 - - TRBJ2-2 TRBV30 CAWSVLVVTGELFF TGTGCCTGGAGTGTTTTAGTGGTCACCGGGGAGCTGTTTTTT
16 TRBD2 few TRBJ2-4 TRBV14 CASSQDYRGLASTKYF TGTGCCAGCAGCCAAGATTACAGGGGACTAGCGTCCACTAAGTACTTC
13 - - TRBJ2-3 TRBV12-3/TRBV12-4 CASSLVTPDTQYF TGTGCCAGCAGTTTAGTGACCCCCGATACGCAGTATTTT
13 - - TRBJ2-1 TRBV2 CASTSLSYNEQFF TGTGCCAGCACCAGCCTTTCCTACAATGAGCAGTTCTTC
15 - many TRBJ2-3 TRBV4-1 CASSQDYREADTQYF TGCGCCAGCAGCCAAGATTACAGGGAAGCAGATACGCAGTATTTT
17 - - TRBJ1-6 TRBV4-3 CASSQEGGSPYNSPLHF TGCGCCAGCAGCCAAGAGGGGGGGAGCCCCTATAATTCACCCCTCCACTTT
13 TRBD2 - TRBJ2-4 TRBV5-1 CASSPPGGYIQYF TGCGCCAGCAGCCCGCCGGGAGGGTACATTCAGTACTTC
15 TRBD1 - TRBJ1-1 TRBV14 CASSRETGENTEAFF TGTGCCAGCAGCCGGGAGACAGGGGAGAACACTGAAGCTTTCTTT
13 - - TRBJ2-7 TRBV20-1 CSASPNNVREQYF TGCAGTGCTAGCCCCAACAACGTACGCGAGCAGTACTTC
13 - - TRBJ2-2 TRBV12-3/TRBV12-4 CASRRTTGRGLFF TGTGCCAGCAGACGTACAACAGGGCGGGGGCTGTTTTTT
14 - many TRBJ2-5 TRBV29-1 CSVWHRRGSETQYF TGCAGCGTTTGGCACAGGAGGGGCTCGGAGACCCAGTACTTC
15 TRBD2 many TRBJ2-1 TRBV20-1 CSARQLAGLFNEQFF TGCAGTGCTAGACAACTAGCGGGGTTATTCAATGAGCAGTTCTTC
15 TRBD1 - TRBJ1-2 TRBV4-3 CASSQDMAGGYGYTF TGCGCCAGCAGCCAAGATATGGCAGGGGGCTATGGCTACACCTTC
15 TRBD2 few TRBJ2-1 TRBV4-2 CASSQRGGRWDEQFF TGTGCCAGCAGCCAGAGGGGCGGGAGGTGGGATGAGCAGTTCTTC
15 - - TRBJ1-2 TRBV27 CASRGILGKIYGYTF TGTGCCAGCAGAGGGATTTTGGGTAAAATCTATGGCTACACCTTC
13 - - TRBJ1-1 TRBV12-3/TRBV12-4 CASSLAGIQKAFF TGTGCCAGCAGTTTAGCTGGGATACAGAAAGCTTTCTTT
16 - - TRBJ2-7 TRBV9 CAGSVAVVNSSYEQYF TGTGCCGGCAGCGTAGCCGTGGTTAACAGCTCCTACGAGCAGTACTTC
12 - - TRBJ1-2 TRBV30 CAWRGDNYGYTF TGTGCCTGGAGGGGGGACAACTATGGCTACACCTTC
12 TRBD1 - TRBJ1-2 TRBV5-1 CASSRDRRDYTF TGCGCCAGCAGCAGGGACAGACGGGACTACACCTTC
15 - - TRBJ1-5 TRBV20-1 CSAKMGGDWDQPQHF TGCAGTGCTAAAATGGGGGGCGATTGGGATCAGCCCCAGCATTTT
11 TRBD1 - TRBJ2-1 TRBV28 CASRDRQTQFF TGTGCCAGCCGGGACAGACAGACGCAGTTCTTC
15 TRBD1 - TRBJ2-7 TRBV28 CASSLLGDRVYEQYF TGTGCCAGCAGTTTATTAGGGGACAGGGTCTACGAGCAGTACTTC
11 - few TRBJ2-3 TRBV29-1 CSVTGGGTQYF TGCAGCGTCACAGGGGGGGGTACGCAGTATTTT
18 TRBD2 few TRBJ2-5 TRBV18 CASSPWRVTREAQETQYF TGTGCCAGCTCACCGTGGCGGGTTACTCGGGAGGCCCAAGAGACCCAGTACTTC
18 TRBD1 few TRBJ1-5 TRBV7-9 CASSFNLRTGATNQPQHF TGTGCCAGCAGCTTTAACCTAAGGACAGGCGCCACCAATCAGCCCCAGCATTTT
11 - many TRBJ2-7 TRBV29-1 CSVVRALEQYF TGCAGCGTTGTCAGGGCCCTAGAGCAGTACTTC
15 TRBD1 - TRBJ1-5 TRBV2 CASKTRTGRNQPQHF TGTGCCAGCAAGACCCGGACAGGGCGCAATCAGCCCCAGCATTTT
16 TRBD1 - TRBJ2-1 TRBV15 CATSREGTGGMDEQFF TGTGCCACCAGCAGAGAGGGGACAGGGGGTATGGATGAGCAGTTCTTC
20 TRBD1 - TRBJ2-6 TRBV11-2 CASSSYNRGRQSSGANVLTF TGTGCCAGCAGCTCGTACAACAGGGGAAGACAAAGCTCTGGGGCCAACGTCCTGACTTTC
15 TRBD2 - TRBJ2-1 TRBV20-1 CSARRLAGGYNEQFF TGCAGTGCGCGAAGACTAGCGGGGGGCTACAATGAGCAGTTCTTC
14 TRBD2 - TRBJ2-1 TRBV12-3/TRBV12-4 CASSLSGAHNGQFF TGTGCCAGCAGTTTAAGCGGGGCTCACAATGGGCAGTTCTTC
18 - - TRBJ2-2 TRBV5-1 CASSSPPGDTANTGELFF TGCGCCAGCAGCTCCCCCCCTGGGGACACCGCGAACACCGGGGAGCTGTTTTTT
19 TRBD2 - TRBJ2-1 TRBV7-2 CASSSGLAGVGGPYNEQFF TGTGCCAGCAGCTCGGGACTAGCGGGGGTTGGGGGCCCCTACAATGAGCAGTTCTTC
16 - few TRBJ2-3 TRBV4-3 CASSQVPGTSTDTQYF TGCGCCAGCAGCCAAGTGCCAGGGACAAGCACAGATACGCAGTATTTT
13 - - TRBJ2-1 TRBV5-1 CASSLSGRSEQFF TGCGCCAGCAGCTTGTCAGGGCGGAGTGAGCAGTTCTTC
14 - once TRBJ2-1 TRBV29-1 CSAKKRTWGETQFF TGCAGCGCCAAAAAAAGGACGTGGGGAGAGACCCAGTTCTTC
15 TRBD1 few TRBJ2-5 TRBV12-3/TRBV12-4 CASSSDRGWQETQYF TGTGCCAGCAGTTCAGACAGGGGATGGCAAGAGACCCAGTACTTC